One sample yielded the 16 T cell receptor beta chains listed below, sequenced in a study of response to subunit inactivated influenza vaccine. A single record per CDR3 protein comes from TCRdb applying MiXCR to the RT-PCR reads. This table holds 500,000 to 550,000 distinct CDR3 sequences, roughly 8.2% found once. This sample comprised PBMCs from blood, obtained about 24 months after vaccination. These receptors were obtained from a man aged 45 to 75 who received an inactivated influenza vaccine.

This clonotype was observed many times. The chain's CDR3 is CASSYTLAGGFSEQYF. The DNA for the CDR3 is TGTGCCAGCAGCTACACCCTAGCGGGAGGGTTTAGCGAGCAGTACTTC. This rearrangement joins TRBV7-2 to TRBJ2-7, with 12 bases matching TRBD2. V gave up 4 bases and J gave up 6 bases; unmatched junction bases: 10. CDR3 size: 16 residues. The germline V gene encodes CDR1 SGHTA and CDR2 FQGNSA.

The sample holds a few counts of this clonotype. The V and J genes are TRBV7-9 and TRBJ2-5; maybe TRBD2 (6 bases). The length of the CDR3 is 14 residues. The V gene lost 4 bases and the J gene lost 6 bases, with 15 bases spanning the gap. Looked up from germline, CDR1 is SEHNR and CDR2 is FQNEAQ (reference sequence). For the CDR3, the DNA is TGTGCCAGCAGCTCGTCCGGAGGGATTAAGACCCAGTACTTC. It encodes CASSSSGGIKTQYF.

This clonotype has at least ten counts. The chain recombines TRBV24-1 with TRBJ2-1; D perhaps matches TRBD1 (5 bases). The CDR3 has 15 residues. Trimming took off 3 bases at V and 3 bases at J, with 11 bases between the two ends. CDR1 and CDR2 from the germline V gene are KGHDR and SFDVKD. The CDR3 DNA reads TGTGCCACCAGTGATGTGGACACCAGCTACAATGAGCAGTTCTTC. It specifies CATSDVDTSYNEQFF.

The rearrangement uses TRBV28 and TRBJ2-7; TRBD2 matches at 10 bases. The germline V gene has CDR1 MDHEN and CDR2 SYDVKM. This CDR3 region has 16 residues. The J segment lost 6 bases and the V segment lost 3 bases, leaving 11 bases of the junction unmatched. CDR3 sequence (DNA): TGTGCCAGCAGTTTTTCCCTTACTAGCGGGACGGCCGAGCAGTACTTC. This sequence encodes CASSFSLTSGTAEQYF.

The DNA of the CDR3 is TGTGCCAGCAGCTCGCGGGGGCGTGTTCAGGCCTCCGGGGAGCTGTTTTTT. Translating it yields CASSSRGRVQASGELFF. This chain joins TRBV11-2 and TRBJ2-2, with TRBD2 as a possible D gene (7 bases). The CDR3 extends over 17 amino acids. The germline V gene has CDR1 SGHAT and CDR2 FQNNGV. V was shortened by 4 bases and J by 6 bases, with 21 bases between the two germline ends.

The CDR3 loop reads CASSLARGHTGELFF. CDR3 sequence (DNA): TGTGCCAGCAGCTTAGCGCGAGGGCACACCGGGGAGCTGTTTTTT. This sequence joins TRBV7-9 and TRBJ2-2; tentative D call: TRBD2 (5 bases). Deletions cut 0 bases from V and 3 bases from J, with 8 bases between. Germline lookup yields CDR1 SEHNR and CDR2 FQNEAQ (reference sequence). There are 15 residues in the CDR3.

The rearrangement joins TRBV5-1 to TRBJ2-2; TRBD1 agrees at 8 bases. The V and J ends lost 0 bases and 5 bases, in that order; junction bases with no gene match: 3. CDR3 length: 15 amino acids. Germline assignment: CDR1 SGHRS and CDR2 YFSETQ. For the CDR3, the DNA is TGCGCCAGCAGCTTGGCTCAGGGGGCAACCGGGGAGCTGTTTTTT. This codes for CASSLAQGATGELFF.

V usage is TRBV4-1 and J usage is TRBJ1-1; maybe TRBD1 (6 bases). The CDR3 is made up of 14 amino acids. From germline, CDR1 is MGHRA and CDR2 YSYEKL. V shed 4 bases and J shed 5 bases, with 14 bases lying between them. The CDR3 spells CASSPDSFSTEAFF. In DNA, the CDR3 is TGCGCCAGCAGCCCGGACAGTTTTTCAACTGAAGCTTTCTTT.

This clonotype has at least ten counts. The CDR3 coding sequence is TGTGCCAGCAGTTTGCCGGGAGGGCTTATTTACAATGAGCAGTTCTTC. It codes for CASSLPGGLIYNEQFF. V usage is TRBV12-3 or TRBV12-4 and J usage is TRBJ2-1; 8 nucleotides agree with TRBD2. V lost 3 bases and J lost 4; bases outside the gene matches: 8. CDR3 length: 16 amino acids.

V and J are TRBV11-2 and TRBJ2-5; TRBD2 aligns across 9 bases. The germline CDR1 and CDR2 sequences are SGHAT and FQNNGV. The J segment lost 10 bases and the V segment lost 3 bases, leaving 15 bases of the junction unmatched. The CDR3 is made up of 16 amino acids. In DNA form, the CDR3 reads TGTGCCAGCAGCTTCCCTAGTACAGCGGGGGGCCCGCACCAGTACTTC. This codes for CASSFPSTAGGPHQYF.

This clonotype came up many times. The J gene is TRBJ1-2, the V gene TRBV15; 7 nucleotides align to TRBD1. Germline V gene data show CDR1 as LNHNV and CDR2 as YYDKDF (reference sequence). With 3 bases clipped from V and 3 bases from J, the junction kept 4 bases outside the gene matches. The CDR3 has 14 residues. The CDR3 DNA sequence: TGTGCCACCAGCAGTTACACAGGGGACTATGGCTACACCTTC. Protein sequence: CATSSYTGDYGYTF.

This clonotype has just a few counts. The chain employs TRBV2 and TRBJ1-1; the D is unclear. The CDR3 is 14 amino acids. With 5 bases removed from V and 1 base from J, the gap between germline ends came to 11 bases. In germline, CDR1 is SNHLY, CDR2 FYNNEI. DNA of the CDR3: TGTGCCAGCAGTTCCCGGGGAAGGAACACTGAAGCTTTCTTT. This sequence encodes CASSSRGRNTEAFF.

The CDR3 here is CASSYSDGPQYF. The CDR3 DNA reads TGTGCCAGCAGTTACTCGGACGGACCCCAGTACTTC. The chain employs TRBV6-2 or TRBV6-3 and TRBJ2-7; D is uncertain. This CDR3 has 12 amino acids. Germline CDR1 reads MNHEY; CDR2 reads SVGEGT. Trimming removed 0 bases from V and 10 bases from J, with 10 bases in between.

This clonotype was found a few times. The chain combines TRBV11-2 with TRBJ2-3; D gene uncertain. Germline V lookup: CDR1 SGHAT, CDR2 FQNNGV. The V gene lost 5 bases and the J gene lost 4 bases, with 19 bases spanning the gap. The CDR3 is 16 amino acids. CDR3 sequence reads: CASSIQTATPADTQYF. The CDR3 DNA sequence: TGTGCCAGCAGCATCCAGACTGCAACCCCGGCAGATACGCAGTATTTT.

The table lists this clonotype with a few counts. V usage is TRBV4-2 and J usage is TRBJ1-4; 9 nucleotides match TRBD1. With V trimmed by 1 base and J by 8 bases, 5 bases remained unmatched. Germline V gives CDR1 LGHNA, CDR2 YNFKEQ. The CDR3 loop spans 15 amino acids. The CDR3 spells CASSQGDREGEKLFF. DNA for the CDR3: TGTGCCAGCAGCCAAGGGGACAGGGAGGGCGAAAAACTGTTTTTT.

This clonotype came up many times. The chain combines TRBV11-2 with TRBJ2-7; 9 bases are shared with TRBD1. The germline CDR1 and CDR2 sequences are SGHAT and FQNNGV. This CDR3 has 16 amino acids. After removal of 6 bases from V and 0 bases from J, the junction contained 9 bases not matched to a gene. The CDR3 DNA reads as TGTGCCAGCAGAAGACCGGGACAGGGCTCCTCCTACGAGCAGTACTTC. This codes for CASRRPGQGSSYEQYF.